Below are 25 T cell receptor beta chains sequenced from a single sample in a study of CD8 T cells in Susac syndrome. RNA was extracted with the RNeasy kit, and a quantity of roughly 0.5 to 1 ug was reverse transcribed using random hexamers. Each CDR3 protein is one row after TCRdb ran MiXCR on the immunoSEQ multiplex PCR reads. Here the sample spans under 200,000 distinct CDR3 sequences, approximately 95% being singletons. Sequencing input: CD8+ T cells from PBMCs. Receptors originate from a human donor with Susac syndrome.

This clonotype was seen once. CDR3 loop: CASSVGRYNEQFF. CDR3 in DNA: TGTGCCAGCAGCGTCGGGAGATACAATGAGCAGTTCTTC. The chain combines TRBV5-6 with TRBJ2-1; possible D gene TRBD2, 6 bases. Trimming removed 4 bases at V and 4 bases at J, with 9 bases between. The CDR3 sequence is 13 residues long. Per germline, CDR1 SGHDT and CDR2 YYEEEE.

The chain uses TRBV3-1 and TRBJ1-1; D remains unclear. Germline CDR1 and CDR2: LGHDT and YNNKEL (reference sequence). Trimming shortened V by 7 bases and J by 0 bases, and 15 bases separated the two germline ends. The length of the CDR3 is 15 residues. CDR3 region: CASTRRMGMNTEAFF. CDR3 DNA sequence: TGTGCCAGCACCCGTCGGATGGGGATGAACACTGAAGCTTTCTTT.

The V gene is TRBV2, the J gene TRBJ1-2; D unclear. The CDR3 runs 13 residues. CDR1 and CDR2 (germline): SNHLY, FYNNEI. V was cut by 0 bases and J by 5 bases, with 7 bases left in between. The CDR3 loop reads CASSEAPAYGYTF. As DNA, the CDR3 is TGTGCCAGCAGTGAAGCACCCGCTTATGGCTACACCTTC.

CDR3 in DNA: TGCAGTGTTATCGACAGGGTCAGCACTGAAGCTTTCTTT. It yields the protein CSVIDRVSTEAFF. The chain has TRBV20-1 and TRBJ1-1; 7 positions agree with TRBD1. The CDR3 runs to 13 residues. With V trimmed by 7 bases and J by 4 bases, 9 bases remained unmatched. Germline assignment: CDR1 DFQATT and CDR2 SNEGSKA (reference sequence).

This clonotype was seen once. The V gene is TRBV27, the J gene TRBJ2-7; 10 bases line up with TRBD1. The CDR3 runs 14 residues. Germline-derived CDR1 and CDR2 are MNHEY and SMNVEV (reference sequence). V dropped 6 bases and J dropped 3; count of bases not matched to a gene: 5. DNA for the CDR3: TGTGCCAGCAGCCAAGGGACAGGGGACTACGAGCAGTACTTC. This translates into CASSQGTGDYEQYF.

This clonotype was seen a single time. This chain connects TRBV6-5 to TRBJ1-1, with 8 bases fitting TRBD1. The V gene end was trimmed by 0 bases and the J gene end by 3 bases; junction bases not matched to a gene: 6. The length of the CDR3 is 16 residues. Per the germline V gene, CDR1 is MNHEY and CDR2 is SVGAGI. The CDR3 DNA is TGTGCCAGCAGTTACTCGACCAGGGGGCTCGACACTGAAGCTTTCTTT. It translates to CASSYSTRGLDTEAFF.

The chain combines TRBV4-1 with TRBJ2-4; D possibly corresponds to TRBD1 (6 bases). Germline CDR1 is MGHRA and CDR2 is YSYEKL. The CDR3 is 14 residues long. V was pared by 4 bases and J by 7 bases, with 14 bases between. The CDR3 is CASSPDSLGNIQYF. In nucleotides, the CDR3 is TGCGCCAGCAGCCCGGACAGCCTGGGGAACATTCAGTACTTC.

CDR3 DNA: TGTGCCAGCAGCGTAGAAGGGGGAAACGGCTATGGCTACACCTTC. The encoded protein is CASSVEGGNGYGYTF. V gene TRBV9 combines with J gene TRBJ1-2; the D gene is possibly TRBD1 (6 bases). CDR3 length equals 15 residues. V lost 0 bases and J 4 bases, leaving 13 bases between the germline ends. Germline assignment: CDR1 SGDLS and CDR2 YYNGEE.

The chain uses TRBV29-1 and TRBJ2-7; 8 bases agree with TRBD1. This CDR3 is 12 amino acids long. Germline CDR1 SQVTM, CDR2 ANQGSEA. V shed 6 bases, J shed 4 bases, and the junction held 5 bases outside the gene matches. This CDR3 reads CSVGQAIYEQYF. The CDR3 DNA sequence: TGCAGCGTGGGACAGGCGATTTACGAGCAGTACTTC.

The CDR3 nucleotides read TGTGCCAGCAGCTCAAACGACAGGGCAGATACGCAGTATTTT. This codes for CASSSNDRADTQYF. V usage is TRBV7-3 and J usage is TRBJ2-3; 7 nucleotides line up with TRBD1. Germline loops: CDR1 SGHTA, CDR2 FQGTGA. The CDR3 loop spans 14 amino acids. J was trimmed by 4 bases and V by 4 bases; bases with no gene match: 5.

The genes are TRBV3-1 and TRBJ1-2; TRBD1 is a possible D gene (6 bases). CDR1 is LGHDT, CDR2 YNNKEL, per germline (reference sequence). V shed 1 base and J shed 7 bases, with 16 bases lying between them. CDR3 size: 15 residues. The CDR3 DNA reads as TGTGCCAGCAGCCAAGTTCGAGGAGGGGGGGCTGGCTACACCTTC. It encodes CASSQVRGGGAGYTF.

The chain couples TRBV3-1 to TRBJ1-1; D is unclear. The CDR3 is 16 amino acids. V was cut by 0 bases and J by 2 bases, with 13 bases left in between. Germline V gene data show CDR1 as LGHDT and CDR2 as YNNKEL (reference sequence). The CDR3 sequence: CASSQDSYFSNTEAFF. The CDR3 DNA is TGTGCCAGCAGCCAAGATTCTTACTTTTCCAACACTGAAGCTTTCTTT.

The chain has TRBV29-1 and TRBJ1-2; possible D gene TRBD1, 6 bases. Trimming cost V 7 bases and J 5 bases, with 17 bases left between them. Per the germline V gene, CDR1 is SQVTM and CDR2 is ANQGSEA. This CDR3 is built from 13 residues. Here the CDR3 DNA reads TGCAGCGGAGCAAAACAGGGAGATTATGGCTACACCTTC. It codes for CSGAKQGDYGYTF. The full variable domain, with the rest looked up from reference TRBV29-1 and TRBJ1-2, is SAVISQKPSRDICQRGTSLTIQCQVDSQVTMMFWYRQQPGQSLTLIATANQGSEATYESGFVIDKFPISRPNLTFSTLTVSNMSPEDSSIYLCSGAKQGDYGYTFGSGTRLTVV.

J is TRBJ2-1 and V is TRBV28, with TRBD2 matching over 7 bases. The CDR3 sequence is 13 residues long. The V and J ends lost 8 bases and 5 bases, in that order; junction bases with no gene match: 6. Germline V lookup: CDR1 MDHEN, CDR2 SYDVKM. CDR3 bases: TGTGCCAGCCGACTGGGGAGGGACAATGAGCAGTTCTTC. This sequence encodes CASRLGRDNEQFF.

V usage is TRBV7-9 and J usage is TRBJ1-1, with 9 bases aligning to TRBD1. Germline V gene data show CDR1 as SEHNR and CDR2 as FQNEAQ (reference sequence). The CDR3 loop spans 15 amino acids. V lost 2 bases, J lost 3 bases, and 4 bases stayed unmatched. The CDR3 coding sequence is TGTGCCAGCAGCTTACCTGGGGACAGGGACACTGAAGCTTTCTTT. Its protein is CASSLPGDRDTEAFF.

V gene TRBV6-5 combines with J gene TRBJ1-1; D is unresolved. Germline CDR1 is MNHEY and CDR2 is SVGAGI. V lost 2 bases and J 4 bases, leaving 8 bases between the germline ends. The CDR3 runs to 13 residues. CDR3 sequence reads: CASSYGFATEAFF. CDR3 in DNA: TGTGCCAGCAGTTACGGATTCGCCACTGAAGCTTTCTTT.

The V gene is TRBV5-1, the J gene TRBJ1-2; TRBD1 agrees at 10 bases. The CDR3 contains 17 residues. The V gene end was trimmed by 4 bases and the J gene end by 8 bases; junction bases not matched to a gene: 17. Germline V gives CDR1 SGHRS, CDR2 YFSETQ. The DNA of the CDR3 is TGCGCCAGCAGCCCAAACCTGGACAGGGGGGTTTTGGGAGGCTACACCTTC. Its translation: CASSPNLDRGVLGGYTF.

The V gene is TRBV13, the J gene TRBJ1-1; no reliable D call. The CDR3 has 11 residues. V was trimmed by 1 base and J by 6 bases, leaving 3 bases between them. Germline V gene lookup returns CDR1 PRHDT and CDR2 FYEKMQ (reference sequence). The CDR3 coding sequence is TGTGCCAGCAGCTTAGTCCCTGAAGCTTTCTTT. This gives the protein CASSLVPEAFF.

The rearrangement links TRBV20-1 to TRBJ2-2; maybe TRBD1 (5 bases). The CDR3 consists of 14 residues. Trimming pared 7 bases from V and 2 bases from J, leaving 14 bases between. From germline, CDR1 is DFQATT and CDR2 SNEGSKA (reference sequence). The CDR3 region is CSESAGINTGELFF. Here the CDR3 DNA reads TGCAGTGAAAGTGCAGGGATAAACACCGGGGAGCTGTTTTTT.

This rearrangement joins TRBV5-6 to TRBJ1-1; D gene unclear. The CDR3 spans 13 residues. Trimming shortened V by 6 bases and J by 2 bases, and 11 bases separated the two germline ends. The germline V gene has CDR1 SGHDT and CDR2 YYEEEE. The CDR3 DNA is TGTGCCAGCATGGTCGGGAGCAACACTGAAGCTTTCTTT. The encoded protein is CASMVGSNTEAFF.

This clonotype has only one observation. The rearrangement uses TRBV9 and TRBJ2-1; 10 bases line up with TRBD2. This CDR3 spans 15 amino acids. The germline CDR1 and CDR2 sequences are SGDLS and YYNGEE. The trim removed 3 bases at V and 2 bases at J, leaving 2 bases unmatched. The CDR3 coding sequence is TGTGCCAGCAGCGACAGCGGGAGGGCCTACAATGAGCAGTTCTTC. This codes for CASSDSGRAYNEQFF.

J is TRBJ1-5 and V is TRBV4-1, with D unresolved. Germline V gives CDR1 MGHRA, CDR2 YSYEKL. V lost 1 base and J 3 bases, leaving 4 bases between the germline ends. The CDR3 loop spans 13 amino acids. Written as DNA, the CDR3 is TGCGCCAGCAGCCAAGTTTCCAATCAGCCCCAGCATTTT. Its protein is CASSQVSNQPQHF.

The genes are TRBV2 and TRBJ2-5; 7 bases are a match to TRBD1. The germline V gene encodes CDR1 SNHLY and CDR2 FYNNEI. V shed 2 bases, J shed 5 bases, and the junction held 8 bases outside the gene matches. This CDR3 is built from 15 residues. CDR3 in DNA: TGTGCCAGCAGTGAAAACAGGGGAATCGGGGAGACCCAGTACTTC. It codes for CASSENRGIGETQYF. Together with reference TRBV2 and TRBJ2-5, the CDR3 gives the full variable domain: EPEVTQTPSHQVTQMGQEVILRCVPISNHLYFYWYRQILGQKVEFLVSFYNNEISEKSEIFDDQFSVERPDGSNFTLKIRSTKLEDSAMYFCASSENRGIGETQYFGPGTRLLVL.

The J gene is TRBJ2-7, the V gene TRBV30, with D unclear. Trimming shortened V by 4 bases and J by 6 bases, and 10 bases separated the two germline ends. Germline CDR1 GTSNPN, CDR2 SVGIG (reference sequence). CDR3 length: 11 amino acids. CDR3 protein: CAWTDGSEQYF. For the CDR3, the DNA is TGTGCCTGGACAGACGGCTCCGAGCAGTACTTC.

J is TRBJ2-1 and V is TRBV19; D remains ambiguous. Per the germline V gene, CDR1 is LNHDA and CDR2 is SQIVND (reference sequence). V was clipped by 4 bases and J by 8 bases, with 21 bases between them. This CDR3 spans 16 amino acids. CDR3 region: CASSNTPGQFVDEQFF. The CDR3 bases are TGTGCCAGTAGTAATACACCGGGCCAGTTTGTCGATGAGCAGTTCTTC.